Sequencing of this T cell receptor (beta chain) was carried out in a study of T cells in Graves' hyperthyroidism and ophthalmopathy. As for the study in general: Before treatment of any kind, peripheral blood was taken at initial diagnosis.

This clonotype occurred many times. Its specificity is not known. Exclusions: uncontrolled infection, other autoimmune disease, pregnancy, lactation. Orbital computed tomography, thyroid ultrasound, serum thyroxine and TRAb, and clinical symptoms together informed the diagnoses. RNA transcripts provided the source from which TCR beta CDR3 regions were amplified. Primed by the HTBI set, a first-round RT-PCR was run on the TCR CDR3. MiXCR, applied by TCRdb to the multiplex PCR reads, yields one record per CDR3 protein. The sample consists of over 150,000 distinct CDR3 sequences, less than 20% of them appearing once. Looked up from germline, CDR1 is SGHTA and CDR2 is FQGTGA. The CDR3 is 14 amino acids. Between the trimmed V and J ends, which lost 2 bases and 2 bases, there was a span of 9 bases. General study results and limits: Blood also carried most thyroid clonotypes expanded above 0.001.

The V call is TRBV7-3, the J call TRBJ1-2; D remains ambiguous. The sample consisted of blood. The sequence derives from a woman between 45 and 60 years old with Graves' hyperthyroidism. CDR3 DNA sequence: TGTGCCAGCAGCTTAGACGGCCCCAACTATGGCTACACCTTC. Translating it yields CASSLDGPNYGYTF.